This T cell receptor beta chain was sequenced during a study of cytomegalovirus exposure and HLA in healthy donors. This clone was seen a handful of times. PCR involved 60 Vbeta and 13 Jbeta primers. Here immunoSEQ multiplex PCR was the method, and the copy in TCRdb shows in-frame clones only, minus some. Counted here are roughly 98,000 clones, over 65% occurring once; the ten biggest clones make up roughly 3.2%. Trimming stripped 4 bases from V and 4 bases from J, with 16 bases between. Germline-derived CDR1 and CDR2 are SGHKS and YYEKEE (reference sequence). This CDR3 region has 15 residues. The chain uses TRBV5-5 and TRBJ2-3, with D possibly being TRBD2 (6 bases). The sequence came from a man in his forties in good health and CMV-seronegative. The sequenced material came from PBMCs. CDR3 coding DNA: TGTGCCAGCAGCCAGGAGGGGAAGGTGGCAGATACGCAGTATTTT. Residues: CASSQEGKVADTQYF.